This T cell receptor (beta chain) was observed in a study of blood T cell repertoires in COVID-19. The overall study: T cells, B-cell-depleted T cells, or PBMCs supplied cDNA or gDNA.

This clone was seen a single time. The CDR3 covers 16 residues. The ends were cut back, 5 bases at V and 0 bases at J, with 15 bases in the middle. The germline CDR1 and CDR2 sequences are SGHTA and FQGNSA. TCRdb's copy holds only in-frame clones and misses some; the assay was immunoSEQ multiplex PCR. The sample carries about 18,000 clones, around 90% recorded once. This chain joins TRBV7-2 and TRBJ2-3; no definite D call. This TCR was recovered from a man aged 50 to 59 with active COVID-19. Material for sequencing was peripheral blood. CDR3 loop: CASSVQLNPSTDTQYF. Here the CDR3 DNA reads TGTGCCAGCAGCGTACAACTAAACCCTAGCACAGATACGCAGTATTTT.